Below are 31 T cell receptor beta chains sequenced from a single sample in a study of CD8 T cells in Susac syndrome. A quantity of 0.5 to 1 ug RNA underwent reverse transcription using random hexamers. TCRdb redid the calling of the immunoSEQ multiplex PCR reads with MiXCR, one entry per CDR3 protein. The sample yields roughly 200,000 distinct CDR3 sequences, around 94% seen once. Sequences were obtained from CD4+ T cells from PBMCs. The receptors come from a human donor with Susac syndrome.

J is TRBJ2-1 and V is TRBV28, with 9 nucleotides matching TRBD1. Per the germline V gene, CDR1 is MDHEN and CDR2 is SYDVKM. The CDR3 is 15 amino acids. Trimming took 6 bases from V and 5 from J; bases not matched to a gene: 8. The CDR3 loop reads CASSRTGTGNNEQFF. CDR3 in DNA: TGTGCCAGCAGCCGTACCGGGACAGGGAACAATGAGCAGTTCTTC.

The chain links TRBV3-1 to TRBJ2-3; the D is unclear. The V and J ends lost 1 base and 0 bases respectively, with 5 bases between them. Per the germline V gene, CDR1 is LGHDT and CDR2 is YNNKEL (reference sequence). The CDR3 is 14 residues long. CDR3: CASSQVSSTDTQYF. The CDR3 bases are TGTGCCAGCAGCCAAGTCTCAAGCACAGATACGCAGTATTTT.

V is TRBV12-3 or TRBV12-4 and J is TRBJ2-2, with 8 bases lining up with TRBD1. Trimming cost V 5 bases and J 1 base; bases outside gene matches: 3. The CDR3 has 15 amino acids. CDR3 sequence (DNA): TGTGCCAGCAGTAGACAGGGGCAGAACACCGGGGAGCTGTTTTTT. Its protein is CASSRQGQNTGELFF.

The rearrangement uses TRBV5-1 and TRBJ2-7, with TRBD1 as a possible D gene (5 bases). The V gene's germline CDR1 is SGHRS and CDR2 YFSETQ. Deletions cut 4 bases from V and 5 bases from J, with 13 bases between. The CDR3 contains 13 residues. The DNA of the CDR3 is TGCGCCAGCAGCCCATTGACAGCGAACGAGCAGTACTTC. This gives the protein CASSPLTANEQYF.

This sequence joins TRBV7-6 and TRBJ2-7; D may be TRBD1 (5 bases). Trimming cost V 4 bases and J 1 base, with 8 bases left between them. The CDR3 loop spans 13 amino acids. CDR1 is SGHVS and CDR2 is FNYEAQ in the germline V gene. CDR3 in DNA: TGTGCCAGCAGCTCGACAGCTTCCTACGAGCAGTACTTC. This sequence encodes CASSSTASYEQYF.

V and J are TRBV28 and TRBJ2-5; 8 nucleotides align to TRBD2. The CDR3 length is 14 residues. Germline V CDR1 and CDR2: MDHEN, SYDVKM. The junction had 6 bases not matched to a gene; V was cut back by 5 bases and J by 4 bases. The CDR3 DNA sequence: TGTGCCAGCAGTCCGGGAGGGCCAGGAGAGACCCAGTACTTC. Its protein product is CASSPGGPGETQYF.

This chain uses TRBV7-9 with TRBJ1-1, with D hard to call. The V gene lost 5 bases and the J gene lost 5 bases, with 15 bases spanning the gap. CDR1 and CDR2 (germline): SEHNR, FQNEAQ (reference sequence). The CDR3 length is 14 residues. CDR3 nucleotide sequence: TGTGCCAGCAGCCCTACTCGACCTGAAACTGAAGCTTTCTTT. It specifies CASSPTRPETEAFF. Full variable domain (missing parts from reference TRBV7-9 and TRBJ1-1): DTGVSQNPRHKITKRGQNVTFRCDPISEHNRLYWYRQTLGQGPEFLTYFQNEAQLEKSRLLSDRFSAERPKGSFSTLEIQRTEQGDSAMYLCASSPTRPETEAFFGQGTRLTVV.

This rearrangement joins TRBV4-3 to TRBJ2-3; D is perhaps TRBD2 (6 bases). Trimming took off 0 bases at V and 1 base at J, with 8 bases between the two ends. Germline assignment: CDR1 LGHNA and CDR2 YSLEER. The CDR3 sequence is 15 residues long. The CDR3 region is CASSQEGGGTDTQYF. CDR3 DNA sequence: TGCGCCAGCAGCCAAGAAGGCGGGGGCACAGATACGCAGTATTTT.

The J gene is TRBJ1-3, the V gene TRBV30; D perhaps matches TRBD1 (6 bases). This CDR3 comprises 14 residues. V lost 3 bases to trimming and J lost 4 bases, with 13 bases between them. CDR1 and CDR2 (germline): GTSNPN, SVGIG (reference sequence). DNA of the CDR3: TGTGCCTGGAGCGAGGGGACAAACGGAAACACCATATATTTT. This translates into CAWSEGTNGNTIYF.

The V gene is TRBV6-5, the J gene TRBJ2-1, with TRBD2 identical over 9 bases. The CDR3 runs to 15 residues. Germline V CDR1 and CDR2: MNHEY, SVGAGI. V lost 6 bases, J lost 8 bases, and 11 bases stayed unmatched. CDR3 sequence reads: CASSPGERGAYEQFF. The CDR3, as DNA: TGTGCCAGCAGCCCAGGGGAGCGGGGGGCTTATGAGCAGTTCTTC.

The chain couples TRBV30 to TRBJ2-1; no firm D call. The germline V gene encodes CDR1 GTSNPN and CDR2 SVGIG (reference sequence). V lost 4 bases, J lost 5 bases, and 12 bases lay in between. This CDR3 has 13 amino acids. The CDR3 is CAWTPDMDNEQFF. CDR3 nucleotide sequence: TGTGCCTGGACTCCAGATATGGACAATGAGCAGTTCTTC.

The genes are TRBV5-1 and TRBJ2-1; TRBD1 is a possible D gene (6 bases). CDR3 size: 14 residues. The V gene lost 0 bases and the J gene lost 6 bases, with 10 bases spanning the gap. The V gene's germline CDR1 is SGHRS and CDR2 YFSETQ. The CDR3 spells CASSLGPRGNEQFF. The CDR3 nucleotides are TGCGCCAGCAGCTTGGGCCCCAGGGGCAATGAGCAGTTCTTC.

This chain joins TRBV20-1 and TRBJ2-7; 11 bases match TRBD1. The length of the CDR3 is 14 residues. Germline lookup yields CDR1 DFQATT and CDR2 SNEGSKA (reference sequence). Unmatched junction bases numbered 7, after V lost 5 bases and J lost 4 bases. The CDR3 coding sequence is TGCAGTGCTGGTGGGGGACAGGGGGGTTACGAGCAGTACTTC. The encoded protein is CSAGGGQGGYEQYF.

The chain is built from TRBV28 and TRBJ2-7, with D uncertain. The CDR3 totals 14 residues. Germline CDR1 reads MDHEN; CDR2 reads SYDVKM. V was clipped by 2 bases and J by 0 bases, with 8 bases between them. CDR3 sequence reads: CASSLIESSYEQYF. CDR3 sequence (DNA): TGTGCCAGCAGTTTAATCGAAAGCTCCTACGAGCAGTACTTC.

The chain is built from TRBV25-1 and TRBJ2-1; 11 nucleotides match TRBD1. V was pared by 6 bases and J by 1 base, with 2 bases of the junction left unmatched. Germline CDR1 reads MGHDK; CDR2 reads SYGVNS. The CDR3 is made up of 15 amino acids. The chain's CDR3 is CASRGQGVSYNEQFF. CDR3 DNA: TGTGCCAGCAGGGGACAGGGGGTATCCTACAATGAGCAGTTCTTC.

This sequence joins TRBV29-1 and TRBJ2-1, with D tentatively TRBD1 (6 bases). This CDR3 is 15 amino acids long. V was trimmed by 5 bases and J by 5 bases, leaving 19 bases between them. The germline V gene encodes CDR1 SQVTM and CDR2 ANQGSEA. CDR3 loop: CSVNRVGDRDNEQFF. The DNA of the CDR3 is TGCAGCGTTAACAGGGTTGGCGATCGAGACAATGAGCAGTTCTTC.

The chain couples TRBV6-5 to TRBJ1-2; no clear D gene. V gave up 6 bases and J gave up 4 bases, with 12 bases separating them. The CDR3 is made up of 13 amino acids. Germline-derived CDR1 and CDR2 are MNHEY and SVGAGI. In nucleotides, the CDR3 is TGTGCCAGCAGGGGTCTTCGACCCTATGGCTACACCTTC. This sequence encodes CASRGLRPYGYTF.

This sequence joins TRBV12-3 or TRBV12-4 and TRBJ1-5; D call uncertain. With 3 bases removed from V and 7 bases from J, the gap between germline ends came to 13 bases. This CDR3 region has 14 residues. The chain's CDR3 is CASSFMGLSQPQHF. The DNA of the CDR3 is TGTGCCAGCAGTTTCATGGGTCTCTCCCAGCCCCAGCATTTT.

The rearrangement links TRBV5-1 to TRBJ2-7; D is possibly TRBD1 (6 bases). Germline-derived CDR1 and CDR2 are SGHRS and YFSETQ. CDR3 size: 14 residues. The V end was cut by 2 bases, the J end by 1 base, with 10 bases between. The CDR3 region is CASSFGRGSYEQYF. The CDR3 DNA is TGCGCCAGCAGCTTCGGCAGGGGTTCCTACGAGCAGTACTTC.

The rearrangement joins TRBV23-1 to TRBJ1-5; D ambiguous. TRBV23-1 has ORF status, its function being uncertain. The CDR3 sequence is 15 residues long. Between the trimmed V and J ends, which lost 2 bases and 5 bases, there was a span of 13 bases. The CDR3 sequence: CASSQEGQDDQPQHF. In DNA form, the CDR3 reads TGCGCCAGCAGTCAAGAGGGTCAGGACGATCAGCCCCAGCATTTT.

CDR3 sequence (DNA): TGTGCCAGCAGTTACTCGGGACTAGCGGGCTCCTACAATGAGCAGTTCTTC. This translates into CASSYSGLAGSYNEQFF. The V and J genes are TRBV6-2 or TRBV6-3 and TRBJ2-1; TRBD2 matches 12 bases. V dropped 0 bases and J dropped 0; count of bases not matched to a gene: 0. Germline CDR1 reads MNHEY; CDR2 reads SVGEGT. The CDR3 spans 17 residues.

The chain links TRBV2 to TRBJ2-1, with 7 positions matching TRBD2. This CDR3 comprises 14 residues. Germline V gives CDR1 SNHLY, CDR2 FYNNEI. After removal of 10 bases from V and 2 bases from J, the junction contained 8 bases not matched to a gene. CDR3 nucleotide sequence: TGTGCCACCGAAAGCGGGAACACCTACAATGAGCAGTTCTTC. Encoded protein: CATESGNTYNEQFF. The whole variable domain, filled in from reference TRBV2 and TRBJ2-1, reads EPEVTQTPSHQVTQMGQEVILRCVPISNHLYFYWYRQILGQKVEFLVSFYNNEISEKSEIFDDQFSVERPDGSNFTLKIRSTKLEDSAMYFCATESGNTYNEQFFGPGTRLTVL.

The chain links TRBV9 to TRBJ1-2; 9 nucleotides align to TRBD1. From germline, CDR1 is SGDLS and CDR2 YYNGEE. J lost 7 bases, V lost 7 bases, and 14 bases had no gene match. The CDR3 spans 15 residues. CDR3 DNA sequence: TGTGCCAGCGGGTCCGGGACAGGGTTAGTTGGTGGCTACACCTTC. It is translated as CASGSGTGLVGGYTF. The complete variable domain, with remaining parts taken from reference TRBV9 and TRBJ1-2, reads DSGVTQTPKHLITATGQRVTLRCSPRSGDLSVYWYQQSLDQGLQFLIQYYNGEERAKGNILERFSAQQFPDLHSELNLSSLELGDSALYFCASGSGTGLVGGYTFGSGTRLTVV.

This clonotype was seen once. The V gene is TRBV3-1, the J gene TRBJ2-5, with TRBD2 matching 11 bases. This CDR3 is built from 15 residues. CDR1 is LGHDT and CDR2 is YNNKEL in the germline V gene (reference sequence). V was pared by 4 bases and J by 1 base, with 2 bases of the junction left unmatched. CDR3 residues: CASSRGTSGQETQYF. The CDR3, as DNA: TGTGCCAGCAGCCGCGGGACTAGCGGCCAAGAGACCCAGTACTTC.

This chain uses TRBV7-3 with TRBJ2-2; 7 positions match TRBD1. Germline V lookup: CDR1 SGHTA, CDR2 FQGTGA. J lost 1 base, V lost 5 bases, and 4 bases had no gene match. CDR3 length: 15 amino acids. This CDR3 is CASSPGQMNTGELFF. The DNA for the CDR3 is TGTGCCAGCAGCCCGGGACAGATGAACACCGGGGAGCTGTTTTTT. Filled out from reference TRBV7-3 and TRBJ2-2, the complete variable domain reads GAGVSQTPSNKVTEKGKYVELRCDPISGHTALYWYRQSLGQGPEFLIYFQGTGAADDSGLPNDRFFAVRPEGSVSTLKIQRTERGDSAVYLCASSPGQMNTGELFFGEGSRLTVL.

This sequence joins TRBV20-1 and TRBJ1-1; 9 bases align to TRBD1. Unmatched junction bases numbered 4, after V lost 8 bases and J lost 0 bases. CDR3 size: 13 residues. CDR1 DFQATT and CDR2 SNEGSKA come from the germline V gene (reference sequence). CDR3: CSTGTGMNTEAFF. The CDR3 region has the DNA TGCAGTACCGGGACAGGGATGAACACTGAAGCTTTCTTT.

The rearrangement uses TRBV28 and TRBJ2-7, with 13 positions matching TRBD2. This CDR3 has 15 amino acids. Germline V lookup: CDR1 MDHEN, CDR2 SYDVKM. Trimming removed 5 bases from V and 7 bases from J; junction bases left unmatched: 8. CDR3 in DNA: TGTGCCAGCAGTATACTAGCGGGAGGGCCAAGGGAGCAGTACTTC. This translates into CASSILAGGPREQYF.

The chain links TRBV5-4 to TRBJ2-5, with 9 bases lining up with TRBD2. Germline values: CDR1 SGHNT, CDR2 YYREEE (reference sequence). This CDR3 is built from 15 residues. The V segment lost 0 bases and the J segment 4 bases; nucleotides outside the gene matches: 4. The CDR3 nucleotides read TGTGCCAGCAGCTTGGGGCGGGGGGGCGGAGAGACCCAGTACTTC. It translates to CASSLGRGGGETQYF.

V is TRBV7-3 and J is TRBJ2-3; tentative D call: TRBD2 (7 bases). The CDR3 consists of 14 residues. V lost 4 bases and J lost 3, with 11 bases in between. Germline V gene sequence: CDR1 SGHTA, CDR2 FQGTGA. The CDR3 bases are TGTGCCAGCAGCTCGGGGGGCCCTACAGATACGCAGTATTTT. Residues: CASSSGGPTDTQYF.

This sequence joins TRBV28 and TRBJ1-2; a possible D gene is TRBD1 (6 bases). The ends were cut back, 7 bases at V and 8 bases at J, with 23 bases in the middle. This CDR3 has 15 amino acids. Germline CDR1 is MDHEN and CDR2 is SYDVKM. The CDR3 is CASTPLGAGLGGYTF. CDR3 bases: TGTGCCAGCACCCCATTGGGGGCCGGGTTGGGGGGCTACACCTTC.

The genes are TRBV4-1 and TRBJ1-5; TRBD1 might be the D (6 bases). The V and J ends lost 0 bases and 7 bases respectively, with 10 bases between them. Germline V gene sequence: CDR1 MGHRA, CDR2 YSYEKL. CDR3 size: 14 residues. CDR3 region: CASSQDTGTQPQHF. CDR3 coding DNA: TGCGCCAGCAGCCAAGATACAGGGACCCAGCCCCAGCATTTT.